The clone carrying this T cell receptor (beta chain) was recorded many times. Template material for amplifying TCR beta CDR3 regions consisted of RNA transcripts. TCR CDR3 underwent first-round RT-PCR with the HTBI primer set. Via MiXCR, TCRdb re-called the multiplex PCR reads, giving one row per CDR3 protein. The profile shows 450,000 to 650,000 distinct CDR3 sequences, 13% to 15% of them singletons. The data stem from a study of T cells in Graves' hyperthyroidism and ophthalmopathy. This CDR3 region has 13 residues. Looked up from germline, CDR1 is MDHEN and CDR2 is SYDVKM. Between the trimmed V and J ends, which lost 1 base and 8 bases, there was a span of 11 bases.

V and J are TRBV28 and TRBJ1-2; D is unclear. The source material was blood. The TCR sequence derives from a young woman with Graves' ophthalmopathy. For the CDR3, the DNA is TGTGCCAGCAGTTTATTCTTGAGGGAGGGCTACACCTTC. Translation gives CASSLFLREGYTF.